This TCR beta chain was sequenced in a study of radiotherapy plus CTLA-4 blockade in lung cancer. Study at large: Disease control reached more than 30%, with objective responses in 15% to 20%.

As concerns this clone: Its antigen is currently unknown.

Lung cancer patients with chemo-refractory metastatic non-small-cell disease were given focal radiation plus CTLA-4 blockade with ipilimumab. Study conclusions and caveats: In blood, early T cell clone dynamics reportedly predicted response best, together with interferon-beta.

Method: immunoSEQ multiplex PCR; TCRdb's copy keeps in-frame clones and lacks some. The table includes tens of thousands of clones, over 70% detected once. The receptor was derived from a human donor with non-small cell lung cancer who had a partial response to radiotherapy plus ipilimumab. Some clones in this sample may be carry-over from other donors' samples. Material: peripheral blood, obtained from a patient treated with radiotherapy plus ipilimumab.

For the CDR3, the DNA is TGCGCCAGCAGCCAAAATTCTAGAGGGGAGACCCAGTACTTC. It yields the protein CASSQNSRGETQYF. This chain joins TRBV4-1 and TRBJ2-5; possibly TRBD2 for D (5 bases). Trimming shortened V by 2 bases and J by 5 bases, and 12 bases separated the two germline ends. The CDR3 consists of 14 residues. Germline-derived CDR1 and CDR2 are MGHRA and YSYEKL.